This T cell receptor beta chain comes out of a study of T-cell reconstitution after alpha-beta-depleted transplantation in children. This clonotype was found a few times. Unique molecular identifiers were built into the TCRbeta library. TCRdb reprocessed the PCR reads with MiXCR, giving one entry per CDR3 protein. The sample lists 440,000 or so distinct CDR3 sequences, roughly 10% occurring once. V was clipped by 3 bases and J by 5 bases, with 25 bases between them. The length of the CDR3 is 18 residues. The chain uses TRBV12-3 or TRBV12-4 and TRBJ2-5; D may be TRBD1 or TRBD2 (6 bases each). The starting material was PBMCs from the stem cell graft donor, obtained from the stem cell graft. The source of this sequence is a human donor who donated a stem cell graft to a child with acute myeloid leukemia. CDR3 amino acids: CASSFPSHPTGGGETQYF. CDR3 in DNA: TGTGCCAGCAGTTTCCCCAGCCACCCAACCGGGGGCGGGGAGACCCAGTACTTC.